Presented here are 32 T cell receptor beta chains from one specimen sequenced in a study of cytomegalovirus exposure and HLA in healthy donors. The PCR had 60 Vbeta and 13 Jbeta primers. Using immunoSEQ multiplex PCR, the repertoire was profiled, and TCRdb retains in-frame clones only, with some absent. The data hold some 96,000 clones, with around 74% observed a single time. The sample was PBMCs. The source of these receptors is a man aged 40-55 years in good health and CMV-seropositive.

For this clone: This CDR3 is also generated by other DNA sequences in the sample. The chain combines TRBV2 with TRBJ2-7; tentatively, D is TRBD2 (6 bases). The germline gives CDR1 SNHLY, CDR2 FYNNEI. V gave up 11 bases and J gave up 2 bases, with 13 bases separating them. This CDR3 is built from 12 residues. This CDR3 is CASSGVTYEQYF. In DNA, the CDR3 is TGTGCCTCTTCGGGAGTCACCTACGAGCAGTACTTC.

The table lists this clone with a few counts. The chain carries TRBV6-1 and TRBJ1-4, with TRBD1 matching over 7 bases. Trimming at V came to 11 bases and at J to 10 bases, leaving 13 bases not matched to a gene. Germline CDR1 is MNHNS and CDR2 is SASEGT. The CDR3 consists of 13 residues. CDR3 sequence: CAAKSRQGLKLFF. The DNA of the CDR3 is TGTGCCGCAAAGTCAAGACAGGGACTAAAACTGTTTTTT.

The rearrangement links TRBV28 to TRBJ1-5; 7 positions match TRBD1. The germline V gene encodes CDR1 MDHEN and CDR2 SYDVKM. The CDR3 is made up of 12 amino acids. The V segment lost 6 bases and the J segment 15 bases; nucleotides outside the gene matches: 11. CDR3 sequence: CASRPTGAPPHF. CDR3 bases: TGTGCCAGCAGGCCTACAGGGGCCCCTCCGCATTTT.

Details on this clone: Other DNA sequences in this specimen translate into the identical CDR3. The genes are TRBV7-6 and TRBJ2-5; D is perhaps TRBD1 (6 bases). CDR3 length equals 13 residues. The germline V and J ends were trimmed by 7 bases and 4 bases, with 13 bases remaining between them. The germline V gene encodes CDR1 SGHVS and CDR2 FNYEAQ. The CDR3 bases are TGTGCCAGCACCGGGGACAAAAGAGAGACCCAGTACTTC. Encoded protein: CASTGDKRETQYF.

V is TRBV5-1 and J is TRBJ1-2; D possibly corresponds to TRBD1 (5 bases). The CDR3 contains 13 residues. CDR1 is SGHRS and CDR2 is YFSETQ in the germline V gene. V shed 4 bases and J shed 2 bases, with 9 bases lying between them. CDR3 amino acids: CASSPDTNYGYTF. As DNA, the CDR3 is TGCGCCAGCAGCCCGGACACGAACTATGGCTACACCTTC.

The rearrangement joins TRBV10-3 to TRBJ2-1, with 10 bases fitting TRBD1. With 7 bases clipped from V and 6 bases from J, the junction kept 6 bases outside the gene matches. The germline gives CDR1 ENHRY, CDR2 SYGVKD. CDR3 size: 14 residues. CDR3 DNA sequence: TGTGCCATCACCGGGACAGGGGAAAGCAATGAGCAGTTCTTC. Its protein is CAITGTGESNEQFF.

The chain carries TRBV6-4 and TRBJ1-5; 8 bases are a match to TRBD1. The germline V gene encodes CDR1 MRHNA and CDR2 SNTAGT. J gave up 2 bases and V 4 bases, and 4 bases lay outside the gene matches. The CDR3 consists of 15 residues. CDR3 coding DNA: TGTGCCAGCAGTGTGACAGGGGATGGCAATCAGCCCCAGCATTTT. Translation gives CASSVTGDGNQPQHF.

The chain couples TRBV18 to TRBJ1-5, with 8 bases identical to TRBD1. J lost 5 bases, V lost 6 bases, and 3 bases had no gene match. This CDR3 is built from 13 residues. Germline V gene sequence: CDR1 KGHSH, CDR2 LQKENI. In DNA form, the CDR3 reads TGTGCCAGCTCCATACAGGGGGATCAGCCCCAGCATTTT. It encodes CASSIQGDQPQHF. Combining the CDR3 with reference TRBV18 and TRBJ1-5 gives the whole variable domain NAGVMQNPRHLVRRRGQEARLRCSPMKGHSHVYWYRQLPEEGLKFMVYLQKENIIDESGMPKERFSAEFPKEGPSILRIQQVVRGDSAAYFCASSIQGDQPQHFGDGTRLSIL.

This chain uses TRBV11-2 with TRBJ2-1; possible D gene TRBD1, 5 bases. V was clipped by 3 bases and J by 6 bases, with 18 bases between them. Germline V gives CDR1 SGHAT, CDR2 FQNNGV. The CDR3 runs to 16 residues. CDR3: CASSFPRDGRGNEQFF. CDR3 coding DNA: TGTGCCAGCAGCTTCCCCAGGGATGGAAGAGGCAATGAGCAGTTCTTC.

This clone was counted a few times. The V and J genes are TRBV20-1 and TRBJ2-3; D gene ambiguous. Germline lookup yields CDR1 DFQATT and CDR2 SNEGSKA (reference sequence). The CDR3 has 10 amino acids. Trimming stripped 6 bases from V and 3 bases from J, with 4 bases between. In nucleotides, the CDR3 is TGCAGTGCAGCGACAGATACGCAGTATTTT. This codes for CSAATDTQYF.

The gene calls are TRBV7-8 and TRBJ2-7; 7 nucleotides align to TRBD2. Germline V gives CDR1 SGHVS, CDR2 FQNEAQ. The CDR3 is 15 residues long. After removal of 5 bases from V and 6 bases from J, the junction contained 13 bases not matched to a gene. CDR3 amino acids: CASSPGALAVSEQYF. In DNA, the CDR3 is TGTGCCAGCAGCCCCGGGGCCCTAGCGGTAAGCGAGCAGTACTTC.

The chain couples TRBV7-2 to TRBJ2-1; TRBD2 aligns across 8 bases. The germline gives CDR1 SGHTA, CDR2 FQGNSA. The CDR3 contains 15 residues. Germline trimming cut 1 base from V and 5 bases from J; bases unmatched to any gene: 4. Here the CDR3 DNA reads TGTGCCAGCAGCTTAGATAGCGGGAACCACAATGAGCAGTTCTTC. Residues: CASSLDSGNHNEQFF.

The table lists this clone with many counts. The CDR3 DNA follows: TGCGCCAGCATTACGTTAAAAGGGGGGAACACTGAAGCTTTCTTT. Translating gives CASITLKGGNTEAFF. V and J are TRBV4-1 and TRBJ1-1; a weak D match, TRBD1 (6 bases). V shed 7 bases and J shed 1 base, with 16 bases lying between them. The germline V gene encodes CDR1 MGHRA and CDR2 YSYEKL. The CDR3 has 15 residues.

The genes are TRBV6-5 and TRBJ2-1, with 12 bases aligning to TRBD2. The CDR3 extends over 16 amino acids. Germline CDR1 reads MNHEY; CDR2 reads SVGAGI. V was pared by 4 bases and J by 12 bases, with 13 bases of the junction left unmatched. In DNA form, the CDR3 reads TGTGCCAGCAGTTCGACTAGCGGGAGCCTTAGAGGGGGGCAGTTCTTC. Its protein is CASSSTSGSLRGGQFF.

This clone was observed a few times. The chain combines TRBV18 with TRBJ2-7, with D possibly TRBD1 on 6 matching bases. The V end lost 6 bases, the J end lost 0 bases, and 15 bases lay between the germline ends. The CDR3 consists of 15 residues. Germline-derived CDR1 and CDR2 are KGHSH and LQKENI. The CDR3 region is CASSLRQASSYEQYF. The CDR3 region has the DNA TGTGCCAGCTCTCTCAGACAGGCGAGCTCCTACGAGCAGTACTTC.

The chain links TRBV11-2 to TRBJ1-6, with D hard to call. V lost 5 bases and J 3 bases, leaving 8 bases between the germline ends. Germline CDR1 reads SGHAT; CDR2 reads FQNNGV. This CDR3 spans 14 amino acids. CDR3 protein: CASSRQVYNSPLHF. The CDR3 bases are TGTGCCAGCAGCCGTCAGGTCTATAATTCACCCCTCCACTTT. Variable domain in full (rest from reference TRBV11-2 and TRBJ1-6): EAGVAQSPRYKIIEKRQSVAFWCNPISGHATLYWYQQILGQGPKLLIQFQNNGVVDDSQLPKDRFSAERLKGVDSTLKIQPAKLEDSAVYLCASSRQVYNSPLHFGNGTRLTVT.

This chain uses TRBV6-5 with TRBJ1-1; D perhaps matches TRBD1 (6 bases). This CDR3 has 15 residues. CDR1 is MNHEY and CDR2 is SVGAGI in the germline V gene. V was cut by 6 bases and J by 3 bases, with 17 bases left in between. The CDR3 spells CASSPGEGADTEAFF. DNA of the CDR3: TGTGCCAGCAGCCCAGGGGAAGGGGCGGACACTGAAGCTTTCTTT.

The chain carries TRBV10-3 and TRBJ2-5, with unresolved D. Germline V CDR1 and CDR2: ENHRY, SYGVKD. Trimming removed 2 bases from V and 7 bases from J, with 14 bases in between. CDR3 length equals 14 residues. CDR3 sequence (DNA): TGTGCCATCAGTGAGCGGCCAGAGCGCTTGACCCAGTACTTC. As protein: CAISERPERLTQYF.

This chain links TRBV5-6 with TRBJ2-1; 7 bases line up with TRBD2. CDR3 length: 14 amino acids. CDR1 SGHDT and CDR2 YYEEEE come from the germline V gene. Trimming at V came to 6 bases and at J to 0 bases, leaving 3 bases not matched to a gene. In DNA, the CDR3 is TGTGCCAGCACCGGGGGGAGCTCCTACAATGAGCAGTTCTTC. Its translation is CASTGGSSYNEQFF.

V gene TRBV18 combines with J gene TRBJ1-2; D perhaps matches TRBD1 (6 bases). The CDR3 consists of 14 residues. CDR1 and CDR2 from the germline V gene are KGHSH and LQKENI. V was pared by 5 bases and J by 4 bases, with 14 bases between. CDR3 residues: CASSTGTTSYGYTF. Written as DNA, the CDR3 is TGTGCCAGCTCAACCGGGACAACGTCCTATGGCTACACCTTC.

This clone was picked up one time. The rearrangement joins TRBV6-1 to TRBJ2-3, with 7 bases fitting TRBD1. The CDR3 is made up of 15 amino acids. V lost 0 bases to trimming and J lost 7 bases; unmatched junction nucleotides: 7. Germline CDR1 is MNHNS and CDR2 is SASEGT. The CDR3 here is CASSEAQGVRNTQYF. The CDR3 DNA reads as TGTGCCAGCAGTGAAGCTCAGGGGGTTCGGAATACGCAGTATTTT.

The rearrangement links TRBV19 to TRBJ2-3; 9 bases agree with TRBD1. The CDR3 totals 16 residues. Germline CDR1 and CDR2: LNHDA and SQIVND (reference sequence). V trimming: 4 bases; J trimming: 2 bases; junction bases outside the gene matches: 7. CDR3 loop: CASSTHRTGATDTQYF. The CDR3 bases are TGTGCCAGTAGTACCCACCGGACAGGGGCCACAGATACGCAGTATTTT.

A note on this clone: In the same sample, other DNA sequences code for this CDR3. V is TRBV28 and J is TRBJ2-3; D possibly corresponds to TRBD2 (5 bases). CDR1 and CDR2 (germline): MDHEN, SYDVKM. This CDR3 spans 13 amino acids. The V end lost 6 bases, the J end lost 0 bases, and 7 bases lay between the germline ends. The DNA of the CDR3 is TGTGCCAGCAGGGACTCGAGCACAGATACGCAGTATTTT. Residues: CASRDSSTDTQYF.

This chain joins TRBV5-1 and TRBJ1-6, with 8 nucleotides matching TRBD1. V trimming: 2 bases; J trimming: 9 bases; junction bases outside the gene matches: 7. Germline CDR1 and CDR2: SGHRS and YFSETQ. The CDR3 extends over 15 amino acids. The CDR3 protein is CASSLKGQGGSPLHF. Here the CDR3 DNA reads TGCGCCAGCAGCTTAAAAGGACAGGGCGGTTCACCCCTCCACTTT. The full variable domain, its missing parts supplied by reference TRBV5-1 and TRBJ1-6, is KAGVTQTPRYLIKTRGQQVTLSCSPISGHRSVSWYQQTPGQGLQFLFEYFSETQRNKGNFPGRFSGRQFSNSRSEMNVSTLELGDSALYLCASSLKGQGGSPLHFGNGTRLTVT.

The J gene is TRBJ2-6, the V gene TRBV9, with D possibly matching TRBD1 (6 bases). The CDR3 loop spans 15 amino acids. V was pared by 3 bases and J by 0 bases, with 7 bases between. Germline V gene lookup returns CDR1 SGDLS and CDR2 YYNGEE. The CDR3 region has the DNA TGTGCCAGCAGCGGGACAGTCTCTGGGGCCAACGTCCTGACTTTC. Translating it yields CASSGTVSGANVLTF.

This clone was counted a single time. The chain carries TRBV7-2 and TRBJ2-7; the match to TRBD2 covers 9 bases. This CDR3 is 15 amino acids long. CDR1 is SGHTA and CDR2 is FQGNSA in the germline V gene. Trimming took 6 bases from V and 2 from J; bases not matched to a gene: 8. The CDR3, as DNA: TGTGCCAGCAGTTCGAGGGCTAGCGGGACCTACGAGCAGTACTTC. Protein sequence: CASSSRASGTYEQYF. Filled out from reference TRBV7-2 and TRBJ2-7, the complete variable domain reads GAGVSQSPSNKVTEKGKDVELRCDPISGHTALYWYRQSLGQGLEFLIYFQGNSAPDKSGLPSDRFSAERTGGSVSTLTIQRTQQEDSAVYLCASSSRASGTYEQYFGPGTRLTVT.

This clone is deemed medium-sized. This CDR3 is also generated by other DNA sequences in the sample. The V call is TRBV7-9, the J call TRBJ1-1; TRBD1 aligns across 9 bases. This CDR3 contains 13 residues. With 7 bases clipped from V and 6 bases from J, the junction kept 6 bases outside the gene matches. The germline V gene has CDR1 SEHNR and CDR2 FQNEAQ (reference sequence). The CDR3 sequence is CASTPGQGPEAFF. The CDR3 DNA reads TGTGCCAGCACCCCGGGACAGGGCCCTGAAGCTTTCTTT.

The chain joins TRBV28 to TRBJ2-1, with TRBD1 matching over 7 bases. The V segment lost 4 bases and the J segment 4 bases; nucleotides outside the gene matches: 13. CDR3 size: 17 residues. Germline loops: CDR1 MDHEN, CDR2 SYDVKM. The CDR3 DNA follows: TGTGCCAGCAGTTCCGCAGGGGGTGTAAGGGGATACAATGAGCAGTTCTTC. It codes for CASSSAGGVRGYNEQFF.

This clone was counted a few times. The chain links TRBV7-9 to TRBJ2-2; TRBD2 is a possible D gene (7 bases). Germline loops: CDR1 SEHNR, CDR2 FQNEAQ (reference sequence). CDR3 length: 15 residues. With 5 bases removed from V and 4 bases from J, the gap between germline ends came to 14 bases. CDR3 sequence reads: CASSPPRGRTGELFF. The CDR3 nucleotides are TGTGCCAGCAGCCCCCCGCGGGGGCGCACCGGGGAGCTGTTTTTT.

The chain couples TRBV5-1 to TRBJ2-1, with D possibly being TRBD2 (5 bases). The CDR3 sequence is 13 residues long. Per germline, CDR1 SGHRS and CDR2 YFSETQ. The V gene lost 4 bases and the J gene lost 5 bases, with 10 bases spanning the gap. CDR3 bases: TGCGCCAGCAGCGATTCCGGGAACAATGAGCAGTTCTTC. The encoded protein is CASSDSGNNEQFF. Using reference TRBV5-1 and TRBJ2-1 for the parts outside the CDR3, the full variable domain is KAGVTQTPRYLIKTRGQQVTLSCSPISGHRSVSWYQQTPGQGLQFLFEYFSETQRNKGNFPGRFSGRQFSNSRSEMNVSTLELGDSALYLCASSDSGNNEQFFGPGTRLTVL.

The gene calls are TRBV5-1 and TRBJ2-5; TRBD2 matches 11 bases. The CDR3 runs 16 residues. Germline V lookup: CDR1 SGHRS, CDR2 YFSETQ. V lost 4 bases to trimming and J lost 3 bases; unmatched junction nucleotides: 8. DNA of the CDR3: TGCGCCAGCAGCCCCGCGGGTAGCGGGGGGGAAGAGACCCAGTACTTC. The encoded protein is CASSPAGSGGEETQYF. The whole variable domain, filled in from reference TRBV5-1 and TRBJ2-5, reads KAGVTQTPRYLIKTRGQQVTLSCSPISGHRSVSWYQQTPGQGLQFLFEYFSETQRNKGNFPGRFSGRQFSNSRSEMNVSTLELGDSALYLCASSPAGSGGEETQYFGPGTRLLVL.

This chain joins TRBV7-8 and TRBJ1-6, with a tentative D call TRBD1 (5 bases). The CDR3 consists of 15 residues. Trimming left V 3 bases short and J 5 bases short, with 11 bases between. CDR1 is SGHVS and CDR2 is FQNEAQ in the germline V gene. CDR3 sequence (DNA): TGTGCCAGCAGCTTCGAGGTAGGGGATAATTCACCCCTCCACTTT. Its translation is CASSFEVGDNSPLHF.